This T cell receptor beta chain was sequenced in a study of regulatory T cells in long-lasting Graves disease. Study-level findings and limits: Peripheral blood alone, not thyroid tissue, underwent study. Persistent disease favored TRBV28, TRBJ1-2 and TRBJ2-5.

Note on this clonotype: Its target is not known.

The time point was: newly diagnosed GD, antithyroid drugs for less than 3 months. PBMC RNA served as the TCR library source. The CDR3 has 16 residues. In germline, CDR1 is MGHRA, CDR2 YSYEKL. V gave up 1 base and J gave up 4 bases, with 16 bases separating them. Assembly of TCR beta libraries relied on iRepertoire HTBI primers together with Arm-PCR of CDR3 regions. MiXCR, run by TCRdb on the multiplex PCR reads, gives a single entry per CDR3 protein. The repertoire holds approximately 400,000 distinct CDR3 sequences, with over 14% as singletons. This sample was also put to use in a study of T cells in Graves' hyperthyroidism and ophthalmopathy.

The material sequenced was peripheral blood mononuclear cells (PBMCs), taken at new diagnosis, from a patient treated with antithyroid drugs. The sequence came from a middle-aged woman with Graves disease. The V gene is TRBV4-1, the J gene TRBJ1-1; D is unclear. CDR3 bases: TGCGCCAGCAGCCAAGTTCCGTTGGATCGAAGCACTGAAGCTTTCTTT. It is translated as CASSQVPLDRSTEAFF.